This T cell receptor beta chain was sequenced in a study of cytomegalovirus exposure and HLA in healthy donors (dated by TCRdb to 2017 to 2019). Background for the entire study: According to an earlier analysis of 450 to 650 of the donors, some 170 million T cells yielded some 110 million unique TCR beta sequences and about 300 Gb of sequence data. Roughly 300 gigabases of sequencing data and around 88 million unique TCR sequences made up an early release that covered approximately 700 HLA-typed donors. Among the roughly 390 genotyped donors, approximately 76% belonged to the genetic ancestry cluster associated with self-reported Caucasian donors. The study aimed to test whether cataloging public T cell receptors could reveal signatures of past pathogen exposure. Using immunosequencing, the study profiled T cell repertoires from 666 subjects and related those repertoires to cytomegalovirus serostatus. Besides the first cohort of roughly 640 subjects, a separate validation cohort made up of 120 different subjects was used. High-throughput TCR immunosequencing, statistical association of individual TCRs with disease status, and machine learning were combined to predict cytomegalovirus infection status. To study patterns of TCR occurrence, a later analysis re-analyzed previously published TCR beta repertoires from around 660 donors and added high-resolution HLA genotyping. Rather than drawing on any new phenotypic data, the later analysis identified candidate immune exposures from TCR beta sequences and the way those sequences occurred across donors. In an earlier analysis of 587 of the donors, high-throughput TCR beta sequencing was used to judge whether each TCR beta V gene segment behaved as functional or pseudogenic. Alongside the repertoire data, information on donor age, sex, ethnicity and CMV serostatus was compiled. A later genetic analysis used genome-wide SNP genotypes for about three fifths of the 666 donors, treating that subset as a discovery cohort. Every repertoire in the discovery cohort had been generated on one and the same sequencing platform. Class I and class II HLA loci were covered by the typing at four-digit resolution. Typing coverage varied by locus: roughly 620-640 donors for A, B, C, DRB1 and DQB1; 522 for DQA1; 600 to 610 for DPA1; roughly 450 for DPB1. Five DR-DQ haplotypes were treated as single units for association and clustering because of strong linkage in the cohort. Among under 450 genotyped donors of the cohort, an average of about 240,000 unique TCR beta nucleotide sequences were sequenced per donor, roughly 20% of them non-productive.

Libraries were made using the immunoSEQ multiplex PCR assay. A mixture of 60 forward primers for TCR Vbeta segments and 13 reverse primers for TCR Jbeta segments was used in the multiplex PCR. The CDR3 region of rearranged TCR beta genes was amplified from genomic DNA with a multiplex PCR assay. Amplified TCR beta libraries were sequenced as 87-base-pair reads on the Illumina HiSeq System. The paper's processing steps were these. A later analysis counted some 74 million unique TCR beta chains across the 550 to 800 repertoires, and roughly 11 million of these chains were shared by at least two donors. To remove PCR and sequencing errors, raw reads were error-corrected and collapsed into unique sequences using a nearest-neighbor algorithm that merged closely related sequences. To assign V, D and J gene segments, CDR3 sequences were aligned to IMGT reference sequences. For a sequence to be retained, a match of at least six nucleotides to both a V gene segment and a J gene segment was required. Rearrangements were called productive when the CDR3 lacked stop codons and stayed in frame with V and J; all others were non-productive. Following IMGT convention, CDR3 was defined as the stretch from the second conserved V-encoded cysteine up to the conserved J-encoded phenylalanine. Sequences without an unambiguous match to a single V gene segment were excluded from the earlier analysis of approximately 560 of the donors. An earlier analysis of 550 to 650 of the donors classified V segments as functional when productive rearrangements were above 56.7% and as segregating when the standard deviation between donors was above 5%. A statistical classification framework was built for diagnosing cytomegalovirus status from the catalog of TCR beta chain sequences. In a later analysis, V and J genes were assigned by comparing TCR nucleotide sequences against IMGT/GENE-DB human TR gene sequences. A later analysis assigned CDR3 sequences and most-parsimonious VDJ recombination scenarios with the TCRdist pipeline. In a later analysis, each TCR beta chain was defined by its CDR3 amino acid sequence together with its V-gene family, and reads lacking a unique V-gene family were excluded. In a later analysis, several hundred highly shared, low-generation-probability nucleotide sequences were removed to address suspected cross-contamination and a sequencing artifact. A later analysis calculated a clonal expansion index for each public chain from normalized within-repertoire ranks of inferred template counts. In a later analysis, generation probabilities were computed with a VDJ recombination model fitted to out-of-frame rearrangements, and the resulting probabilities were checked against IGoR. In a later analysis, TCR-TCR, TCR-HLA and TCR-CMV co-occurrence was scored with hypergeometric tests, and a repertoire-size bias correction was applied to TCR pairs. False discovery rates were estimated in a later analysis by permuting HLA or CMV assignments 20 times. A later analysis grouped co-occurring TCRs with DBSCAN, adding TCRdist sequence similarity when clustering within HLA-allele-positive subsets. Repertoires with fewer than 30,000 or more than 120,000 public chains were left out of co-occurrence clustering, as were about 5 repertoires with anomalous nucleotide sharing. The immuneACCESS repertoire file appears here via TCRdb, limited to in-frame rearrangements. These files lack a portion of the clones; in checked studies, under half of the deficit traces to unresolved V genes, and the cause of the others is not known. V and J calls and clone size come straight from that table; D and trimming were deduced from the DNA. Within this sample are about 110,000 clones, with 60% to 85% of them counted one time only. Of the sample, about 9.1% is held by the ten largest clones.

General findings and caveats noted by the study authors: In vitro tests confirmed that a few of the cytomegalovirus-associated TCR beta chains recognize cytomegalovirus antigens. The study listed 150 to 200 TCR beta chains as associated with cytomegalovirus. In a later analysis, HLA-associated TCR beta chains were found to be more clonally expanded and to have lower generation probabilities than equally common non-associated chains. In a later genetic analysis, fewer N-insertions in productive TCRs were reported among donors in an Asian-associated ancestry cluster than the roughly 710-donor mean. Sequencing depth was assumed to be roughly uniform across donors in the presence/absence analyses, though that assumption may not hold. A further reported finding was that TCR beta sequences accurately predicted the HLA-A and HLA-B alleles for most subjects in the first cohort. For the cohort, immune exposure information was limited to CMV serostatus. A later analysis found that most CMV-associated TCR beta chains appeared HLA-restricted, with HLA associations seemingly driven largely by CMV exposure. Correlated functional status among segregating V segments might reflect linkage disequilibrium, but an unknown experimental factor could not be ruled out. Around 16 rarely observed V segments, including chromosome 9 orphons, were excluded from the earlier analysis of several hundred of the donors because counts were too low. A cluster of highly shared sequence variants was judged likely to represent a technical artifact of the sequencing pipeline. In a later analysis, TCR association rates were found to vary across HLA loci, with the most associated TCRs seen for DRB1 alleles and the fewest for HLA-C alleles. At a false discovery rate of 0.05, a later analysis linked around 15,000 TCR beta sequences to specific HLA alleles. The cohort was sequenced for TCR beta chains only, and without alpha or paired-chain data the features that could be detected were limited. Across donors, most TCR sequences were observed very rarely, whereas some public TCRs were present in many individuals. Strong co-occurrence of HLA alleles, especially DR and DQ, made assigning TCR associations to individual alleles difficult. The 87-base-pair reads could not distinguish some IMGT-functional V segments, including TRBV6-2 and TRBV6-3, so those segments were excluded. The classifier was reported to diagnose cytomegalovirus status with high specificity and sensitivity in both the original and validation cohorts. An association between a missense DCLRE1C variant and V-gene and J-gene trimming of TCR beta chains was found in a later genetic analysis and replicated in an independent cohort. In an earlier analysis of roughly 500 of the donors, most TCR beta V segments appeared in productive rearrangements about 87% or about 30% of the time, broadly matching IMGT annotations. The authors suggested that the approach could potentially be extended to other disease states and immunological phenotypes. According to a later analysis, parvovirus B19, influenza, CMV and Epstein-Barr virus appeared linked to several top co-occurrence clusters. Because some donors lacked HLA typing at each locus, the association tests relied only on the typed subset.

The cohort consisted of more than 650 healthy bone marrow donors. All cohort members were sampled while nominally healthy, although unrecorded immune exposures were likely present. The donor tested CMV seropositive and was one of the 289 seropositive cohort members. A peripheral blood sample was provided by each donor, and peripheral blood mononuclear cells were used for TCR beta sequencing. Genomic DNA was extracted from the blood cell samples with the Qiagen DNeasy Blood Extraction Kit. Worth noting for this clone: Its recognized antigen is unknown. Base qualities are not recorded, but no much larger clone differs from it by a single base.

From the germline V gene, CDR1 is KGHSH and CDR2 is LQKENI. The CDR3 measures 17 amino acids from cysteine to phenylalanine. Only CDR3 DNA remains: 51 bases, in frame from the first base. Clipping removes 1 base from V and 3 bases from J, with 7 as the unmatched junction base count. Sequences were obtained from PBMCs. The clonotype was recovered from a woman in her forties in good health and CMV-seropositive. The receptor chain draws on TRBV18 and TRBJ1-1; the central 11 bases match TRBD1. The nucleotides read TGTGCCAGCTCACCACTGCGGACAGGGGGCATGGACACTGAAGCTTTCTTT. The encoded protein is CASSPLRTGGMDTEAFF.